A single sample gave rise to the 21 T cell receptor beta chains below, sequenced in a study of T cell changes during pregnancy in multiple sclerosis. Assay used: immunoSEQ multiplex PCR; TCRdb lists only in-frame clones, some missing. Among about 36,000 clones listed, about 88% were seen once. The source was CD8+ T cells from peripheral blood mononuclear cells, collected in the third trimester of pregnancy. The receptors stem from a female donor with multiple sclerosis, enrolled in a pregnancy study.

V and J are TRBV6-4 and TRBJ1-1; 7 nucleotides align to TRBD1. CDR1 and CDR2 (germline): MRHNA, SNTAGT. Germline trimming cut 7 bases from V and 1 base from J; bases unmatched to any gene: 9. The CDR3 length is 15 residues. CDR3 loop: CASTMLGDRNTEAFF. As DNA, the CDR3 is TGTGCCAGCACAATGCTGGGGGACAGGAACACTGAAGCTTTCTTT.

The chain's CDR3 is CAAVGERGRPGYTF. The CDR3 coding sequence is TGTGCCGCGGTCGGTGAAAGGGGGCGCCCTGGCTACACCTTC. The chain has TRBV2 and TRBJ1-2; the match to TRBD1 covers 7 bases. This CDR3 region has 14 residues. V lost 11 bases to trimming and J lost 7 bases; unmatched junction nucleotides: 16. Germline V gene lookup returns CDR1 SNHLY and CDR2 FYNNEI. The variable domain in full, with the rest retrieved from reference TRBV2 and TRBJ1-2, is EPEVTQTPSHQVTQMGQEVILRCVPISNHLYFYWYRQILGQKVEFLVSFYNNEISEKSEIFDDQFSVERPDGSNFTLKIRSTKLEDSAMYFCAAVGERGRPGYTFGSGTRLTVV.

The chain recombines TRBV9 with TRBJ2-7, with D tentatively TRBD2 (5 bases). This CDR3 has 15 residues. Germline V gene data show CDR1 as SGDLS and CDR2 as YYNGEE. Trimming removed 4 bases at V and 2 bases at J, with 16 bases between. This CDR3 reads CASSPRVSGTYEQYF. In DNA form, the CDR3 reads TGTGCCAGCAGCCCCCGGGTCAGCGGAACCTACGAGCAGTACTTC.

V is TRBV6-5 and J is TRBJ2-7; TRBD1 aligns across 7 bases. Germline loops: CDR1 MNHEY, CDR2 SVGAGI. This CDR3 has 16 residues. V lost 0 bases to trimming and J lost 3 bases; unmatched junction nucleotides: 8. DNA of the CDR3: TGTGCCAGCAGTTACTCGAGCACAGGGGCCTTCTACGAGCAGTACTTC. Amino acid sequence: CASSYSSTGAFYEQYF.

The chain couples TRBV5-1 to TRBJ2-7, with 9 bases fitting TRBD1. Germline V lookup: CDR1 SGHRS, CDR2 YFSETQ. Unmatched junction bases numbered 9, after V lost 0 bases and J lost 2 bases. This CDR3 is 17 amino acids long. In DNA form, the CDR3 reads TGCGCCAGCAGCTTGGGGGTGGGGACAGGGAATCCCTACGAGCAGTACTTC. Protein: CASSLGVGTGNPYEQYF.

The chain uses TRBV7-7 and TRBJ1-2; no reliable D call. Trimming removed 2 bases at V and 4 bases at J, with 14 bases between. Germline CDR1 reads SSHAT; CDR2 reads FNYEAQ (reference sequence). This CDR3 region has 15 residues. Here the CDR3 DNA reads TGTGCCAGCAGCTTAATCTCTTCTGGCGGCTATGGCTACACCTTC. Protein sequence: CASSLISSGGYGYTF.

J is TRBJ2-7 and V is TRBV6-1; D gene uncertain. Trimming pared 2 bases from V and 5 bases from J, leaving 10 bases between. CDR1 and CDR2 (germline): MNHNS, SASEGT. This CDR3 has 13 amino acids. CDR3 DNA sequence: TGTGCCAGCAGTGAAAATCAGTCCCACGAGCAGTACTTC. Its translation: CASSENQSHEQYF.

The count of this clone is one. The gene calls are TRBV4-3 and TRBJ2-7; tentative D call: TRBD2 (6 bases). Germline V gene data show CDR1 as LGHNA and CDR2 as YSLEER. The CDR3 totals 14 residues. Trimming removed 4 bases at V and 2 bases at J, with 12 bases between. In DNA form, the CDR3 reads TGCGCCAGCAGCCCCGGCGGAGGGACCTACGAGCAGTACTTC. Translating gives CASSPGGGTYEQYF.

The chain combines TRBV6-5 with TRBJ1-2; D remains unclear. V was trimmed by 0 bases and J by 5 bases, leaving 7 bases between them. CDR1 and CDR2 (germline): MNHEY, SVGAGI. This CDR3 spans 13 amino acids. The CDR3 loop is CASSYSGGYGYTF. The CDR3 DNA follows: TGTGCCAGCAGTTACTCGGGAGGTTATGGCTACACCTTC.

This sequence joins TRBV2 and TRBJ2-1; possibly TRBD2 for D (5 bases). This CDR3 spans 15 amino acids. Trimming took off 8 bases at V and 5 bases at J, with 19 bases between the two ends. Germline loops: CDR1 SNHLY, CDR2 FYNNEI. CDR3 sequence reads: CASLRIARTDNEQFF. For the CDR3, the DNA is TGTGCCAGCTTGAGGATAGCGCGTACGGACAATGAGCAGTTCTTC.

V usage is TRBV7-8 and J usage is TRBJ1-5; D may be TRBD1 (6 bases). This CDR3 comprises 15 residues. V gave up 5 bases and J gave up 3 bases, with 14 bases separating them. CDR1 SGHVS and CDR2 FQNEAQ come from the germline V gene. DNA for the CDR3: TGTGCCAGCAGCGCCTTTCAGGGGCCCAATCAGCCCCAGCATTTT. It encodes CASSAFQGPNQPQHF.

The chain employs TRBV20-1 and TRBJ1-1; tentative D call: TRBD1 (5 bases). Germline values: CDR1 DFQATT, CDR2 SNEGSKA (reference sequence). The CDR3 loop spans 10 amino acids. V was pared by 6 bases and J by 10 bases, with 12 bases between. In DNA, the CDR3 is TGCAGTGCCCCTGGAGGGGCAGCTTTCTTT. This translates into CSAPGGAAFF.

The chain has TRBV9 and TRBJ2-1; 9 bases agree with TRBD1. The CDR3 spans 18 residues. Germline lookup yields CDR1 SGDLS and CDR2 YYNGEE. V lost 3 bases and J lost 4; bases outside the gene matches: 14. Here the CDR3 reads CASSGRDREFLGYNEQFF. The CDR3 bases are TGTGCCAGCAGCGGGCGGGACAGGGAGTTCCTGGGGTACAATGAGCAGTTCTTC.

The chain combines TRBV11-2 with TRBJ1-2, with a weak D call TRBD1 (5 bases). The CDR3 spans 16 residues. The germline CDR1 and CDR2 sequences are SGHAT and FQNNGV. The V gene lost 1 base and the J gene lost 4 bases, with 16 bases spanning the gap. The CDR3 region has the DNA TGTGCCAGCAGCTTAGCGGCAGGGTGGGATTTCTATGGCTACACCTTC. It translates to CASSLAAGWDFYGYTF.

The chain uses TRBV10-3 and TRBJ1-2; 7 positions agree with TRBD1. CDR1 and CDR2 (germline): ENHRY, SYGVKD. Losses at the gene ends were 4 bases for V and 8 bases for J; bases not matched to a gene: 7. The CDR3 consists of 13 residues. The CDR3 loop reads CAISAPSDRGYTF. The CDR3 bases are TGTGCCATCAGTGCTCCCTCGGACAGGGGCTACACCTTC.

This CDR3 is CAISDGLLAEANYGYTF. In DNA form, the CDR3 reads TGTGCCATCAGTGATGGGTTGTTGGCGGAAGCTAACTATGGCTACACCTTC. This chain joins TRBV10-3 and TRBJ1-2; D not certain. The V end lost 3 bases, the J end lost 0 bases, and 17 bases lay between the germline ends. CDR3 length equals 17 residues. Germline loops: CDR1 ENHRY, CDR2 SYGVKD.

V gene TRBV7-6 combines with J gene TRBJ2-7; 11 bases line up with TRBD2. CDR3 length: 14 residues. The V gene end was trimmed by 4 bases and the J gene end by 5 bases; junction bases not matched to a gene: 4. From germline, CDR1 is SGHVS and CDR2 FNYEAQ. CDR3 sequence: CASSSLAGVDEQYF. CDR3 DNA sequence: TGTGCCAGCAGCTCACTAGCGGGAGTGGACGAGCAGTACTTC.

V usage is TRBV7-9 and J usage is TRBJ2-1; 8 nucleotides match TRBD2. The CDR3 extends over 15 amino acids. V shed 6 bases, J shed 2 bases, and the junction held 6 bases outside the gene matches. Germline V lookup: CDR1 SEHNR, CDR2 FQNEAQ (reference sequence). DNA for the CDR3: TGTGCCAGCAGTTTTAGCGGGATTCCCTACAATGAGCAGTTCTTC. Translated: CASSFSGIPYNEQFF.

In its sample, this clone was seen once. This sequence joins TRBV5-5 and TRBJ1-1; TRBD1 matches at 10 bases. The germline V gene has CDR1 SGHKS and CDR2 YYEKEE (reference sequence). The CDR3 spans 14 residues. The J segment lost 4 bases and the V segment lost 0 bases, leaving 0 bases of the junction unmatched. The CDR3 is CASSLGTGGTEAFF. For the CDR3, the DNA is TGTGCCAGCAGCTTGGGGACAGGGGGCACTGAAGCTTTCTTT.

V usage is TRBV19 and J usage is TRBJ1-1, with a tentative D call TRBD1 (5 bases). V gave up 3 bases and J gave up 5 bases, with 7 bases separating them. CDR1 LNHDA and CDR2 SQIVND come from the germline V gene (reference sequence). The CDR3 has 12 amino acids. The CDR3 protein is CASSMGGTEAFF. The CDR3, as DNA: TGTGCCAGTAGTATGGGGGGGACTGAAGCTTTCTTT.

Sample share makes this clone medium-sized. CDR3 sequence (DNA): TGTGCCAGCAGCCTTCTGAGCGGGGGCAATGAGCAGTTCTTC. Translating it yields CASSLLSGGNEQFF. This rearrangement joins TRBV28 to TRBJ2-1; TRBD2 matches at 8 bases. The CDR3 loop spans 14 amino acids. Germline V gene sequence: CDR1 MDHEN, CDR2 SYDVKM. The V gene end was trimmed by 6 bases and the J gene end by 6 bases; junction bases not matched to a gene: 7. Supplemented by reference TRBV28 and TRBJ2-1, the full variable domain reads DVKVTQSSRYLVKRTGEKVFLECVQDMDHENMFWYRQDPGLGLRLIYFSYDVKMKEKGDIPEGYSVSREKKERFSLILESASTNQTSMYLCASSLLSGGNEQFFGPGTRLTVL.